These 24 T cell receptor beta chains came from one sample sequenced in a study of cytomegalovirus exposure and HLA in healthy donors. With 60 Vbeta and 13 Jbeta primers, the PCR was carried out. Sequencing was performed with immunoSEQ multiplex PCR; in TCRdb, only in-frame clones are kept and a portion is missing. The sample has about 97,000 clones; roughly 73% are singletons. Material: PBMCs. The receptors were sampled from a man between 40 and 49 years old in good health and CMV-seronegative.

The chain recombines TRBV7-6 with TRBJ2-7; a possible D gene is TRBD1 (6 bases). The germline gives CDR1 SGHVS, CDR2 FNYEAQ. Trimming left V 4 bases short and J 2 bases short, with 12 bases between. This CDR3 contains 14 residues. CDR3 amino acids: CASSSGTPAYEQYF. CDR3 sequence (DNA): TGTGCCAGCAGCTCGGGGACACCCGCCTACGAGCAGTACTTC. Full variable domain (rest looked up from reference TRBV7-6 and TRBJ2-7): GAGVSQSPRYKVTKRGQDVALRCDPISGHVSLYWYRQALGQGPEFLTYFNYEAQQDKSGLPNDRFSAERPEGSISTLTIQRTEQRDSAMYRCASSSGTPAYEQYFGPGTRLTVT.

This chain joins TRBV28 and TRBJ2-5, with D tentatively TRBD1 (5 bases). This CDR3 contains 18 residues. Germline V CDR1 and CDR2: MDHEN, SYDVKM. V was shortened by 3 bases and J by 0 bases, with 20 bases between the two germline ends. The CDR3 here is CASSFPTSPQVYQETQYF. CDR3 coding DNA: TGTGCCAGCAGTTTCCCCACATCTCCACAGGTTTACCAAGAGACCCAGTACTTC.

This clone was seen just once. This rearrangement joins TRBV5-4 to TRBJ2-5; 8 nucleotides agree with TRBD1. CDR1 SGHNT and CDR2 YYREEE come from the germline V gene (reference sequence). The CDR3 is made up of 15 amino acids. With 0 bases clipped from V and 3 bases from J, the junction kept 4 bases outside the gene matches. The CDR3 nucleotides are TGTGCCAGCAGCTTGGCGGACAGGGTAAAAGAGACCCAGTACTTC. Residues: CASSLADRVKETQYF.

V gene TRBV27 combines with J gene TRBJ1-4; no clear D gene. V was trimmed by 3 bases and J by 8 bases, leaving 10 bases between them. Germline V gene sequence: CDR1 MNHEY, CDR2 SMNVEV (reference sequence). This CDR3 has 13 amino acids. CDR3 nucleotides: TGTGCCAGCAGTTTTGACCGGGGAGAAAAACTGTTTTTT. Its protein is CASSFDRGEKLFF.

This rearrangement joins TRBV2 to TRBJ2-5, with 13 bases that match TRBD2. The J segment lost 2 bases and the V segment lost 7 bases, leaving 13 bases of the junction unmatched. Germline assignment: CDR1 SNHLY and CDR2 FYNNEI. The CDR3 runs to 18 residues. The CDR3 region is CASTGEVLAGGIQETQYF. In DNA, the CDR3 is TGTGCCAGCACCGGAGAGGTACTAGCGGGGGGGATTCAAGAGACCCAGTACTTC.

This chain uses TRBV6-5 with TRBJ2-3; 10 bases match TRBD2. J gave up 4 bases and V 11 bases, and 9 bases lay outside the gene matches. Germline CDR1 is MNHEY and CDR2 is SVGAGI. CDR3 length: 14 amino acids. CDR3 amino acids: CAAQRGGGADTQYF. CDR3 DNA: TGTGCCGCTCAGCGGGGGGGCGGGGCAGATACGCAGTATTTT.

The chain recombines TRBV2 with TRBJ1-6; D gene ambiguous. V was pared by 6 bases and J by 6 bases, with 9 bases between. The CDR3 length is 13 residues. Per the germline V gene, CDR1 is SNHLY and CDR2 is FYNNEI. This CDR3 is CASRLASNSPLHF. CDR3 nucleotide sequence: TGTGCCAGCAGGCTTGCGTCTAATTCACCCCTCCACTTT.

The chain combines TRBV6-1 with TRBJ1-1, with a weak D call TRBD1 (5 bases). V was clipped by 6 bases and J by 3 bases, with 17 bases between them. CDR1 is MNHNS and CDR2 is SASEGT in the germline V gene. This CDR3 region has 15 residues. The CDR3 nucleotides are TGTGCCAGCAGACGAGACGACGGGGGGTACACTGAAGCTTTCTTT. The encoded protein is CASRRDDGGYTEAFF.

V and J are TRBV7-7 and TRBJ2-2; 11 bases are shared with TRBD2. Germline CDR1 SSHAT, CDR2 FNYEAQ (reference sequence). The CDR3 contains 15 residues. The junction had 4 bases not matched to a gene; V was cut back by 5 bases and J by 5 bases. CDR3 in amino acids: CASSHVAGGTGELFF. CDR3 coding DNA: TGTGCCAGCAGCCATGTAGCGGGGGGGACCGGGGAGCTGTTTTTT.

The CDR3 DNA follows: TGCGCCAGCAGCCAAGATCCGTATCAGCCCCAGCATTTT. It codes for CASSQDPYQPQHF. This chain joins TRBV4-3 and TRBJ1-5; D call uncertain. Trimming took 0 bases from V and 5 from J, leaving 5 bases between them. Germline assignment: CDR1 LGHNA and CDR2 YSLEER. CDR3 length equals 13 residues.

The genes are TRBV18 and TRBJ1-2, with no clear D. The CDR3 length is 13 residues. The germline V gene encodes CDR1 KGHSH and CDR2 LQKENI. The V end lost 3 bases, the J end lost 2 bases, and 7 bases lay between the germline ends. The CDR3 bases are TGTGCCAGCTCACCCAGTCAGAACTATGGCTACACCTTC. This sequence encodes CASSPSQNYGYTF.

This chain joins TRBV19 and TRBJ1-5; no clear D gene. CDR1 LNHDA and CDR2 SQIVND come from the germline V gene (reference sequence). Trimming took off 4 bases at V and 0 bases at J, with 7 bases between the two ends. This CDR3 has 14 amino acids. The CDR3 loop is CASSTGGSNQPQHF. The CDR3 nucleotides read TGTGCCAGTAGTACAGGAGGTAGCAATCAGCCCCAGCATTTT. The full variable domain, with the rest looked up from reference TRBV19 and TRBJ1-5, is DGGITQSPKYLFRKEGQNVTLSCEQNLNHDAMYWYRQDPGQGLRLIYYSQIVNDFQKGDIAEGYSVSREKKESFPLTVTSAQKNPTAFYLCASSTGGSNQPQHFGDGTRLSIL.

The chain links TRBV7-9 to TRBJ1-2, with D tentatively TRBD1 (6 bases). The ends were cut back, 1 base at V and 2 bases at J, with 8 bases in the middle. CDR1 and CDR2 from the germline V gene are SEHNR and FQNEAQ (reference sequence). This CDR3 contains 14 residues. The CDR3 sequence is CASSLVTGNYGYTF. The DNA for the CDR3 is TGTGCCAGCAGCTTAGTCACAGGGAACTATGGCTACACCTTC.

The V and J genes are TRBV25-1 and TRBJ2-2, with 9 bases lining up with TRBD2. The CDR3 contains 16 residues. The junction had 5 bases not matched to a gene; V was cut back by 1 base and J by 5 bases. The germline V gene encodes CDR1 MGHDK and CDR2 SYGVNS. Written as DNA, the CDR3 is TGTGCCAGCAGTGAATCTTTAGCGGGGGAGACCGGGGAGCTGTTTTTT. It yields the protein CASSESLAGETGELFF.

This rearrangement joins TRBV7-9 to TRBJ1-2, with 8 nucleotides matching TRBD1. Germline CDR1 and CDR2: SEHNR and FQNEAQ (reference sequence). J lost 4 bases, V lost 4 bases, and 5 bases had no gene match. The CDR3 contains 14 residues. As DNA, the CDR3 is TGTGCCAGCAGCTCCACAGGGGGAAGCTATGGCTACACCTTC. Encoded protein: CASSSTGGSYGYTF.

The chain recombines TRBV7-2 with TRBJ2-7, with 12 bases matching TRBD2. The CDR3 runs to 16 residues. Germline lookup yields CDR1 SGHTA and CDR2 FQGNSA. With 4 bases clipped from V and 6 bases from J, the junction kept 10 bases outside the gene matches. CDR3 sequence (DNA): TGTGCCAGCAGCTGGACTAGCGGGGCTACTGGTGGCGAGCAGTACTTC. This codes for CASSWTSGATGGEQYF.

This chain connects TRBV7-6 to TRBJ2-1; D uncertain. Germline loops: CDR1 SGHVS, CDR2 FNYEAQ. The ends were cut back, 3 bases at V and 7 bases at J, with 13 bases in the middle. The CDR3 consists of 14 residues. This CDR3 reads CASSFDQTLNEQFF. The CDR3 nucleotides are TGTGCCAGCAGCTTTGACCAGACTCTTAATGAGCAGTTCTTC.

This clone was seen only once. The CDR3 coding sequence is TGTGCCAGCAGCCAGCTGGGGCCCTACAATGAGCAGTTCTTC. It codes for CASSQLGPYNEQFF. V usage is TRBV11-3 and J usage is TRBJ2-1, with D tentatively TRBD1 (5 bases). Per germline, CDR1 SGHNT and CDR2 YENEEA. The V gene lost 5 bases and the J gene lost 2 bases, with 10 bases spanning the gap. The CDR3 is 14 amino acids. Full variable domain (rest looked up from reference TRBV11-3 and TRBJ2-1): EAGVVQSPRYKIIEKKQPVAFWCNPISGHNTLYWYLQNLGQGPELLIRYENEEAVDDSQLPKDRFSAERLKGVDSTLKIQPAELGDSAVYLCASSQLGPYNEQFFGPGTRLTVL.

This chain uses TRBV6-1 with TRBJ1-2; possible D gene TRBD1, 5 bases. V lost 1 base, J lost 7 bases, and 13 bases lay in between. The CDR3 consists of 14 residues. Looked up from germline, CDR1 is MNHNS and CDR2 is SASEGT. The CDR3 region has the DNA TGTGCCAGCAGTGAAGGACAGAGGATAGGTGGCTACACCTTC. This encodes CASSEGQRIGGYTF.

The chain uses TRBV27 and TRBJ2-1; 10 bases fit TRBD1. The J segment lost 4 bases and the V segment lost 6 bases, leaving 6 bases of the junction unmatched. The germline CDR1 and CDR2 sequences are MNHEY and SMNVEV (reference sequence). CDR3 length: 15 amino acids. CDR3 in DNA: TGTGCCAGCAGCCGACAGGGGGCGGGTTACAATGAGCAGTTCTTC. It yields the protein CASSRQGAGYNEQFF.

In this sample, this clone turned up a few times. The rearrangement uses TRBV7-2 and TRBJ2-7, with TRBD1 matching 7 bases. V was clipped by 3 bases and J by 2 bases; unmatched bases: 13. The CDR3 consists of 17 residues. Germline lookup yields CDR1 SGHTA and CDR2 FQGNSA. The CDR3 DNA is TGTGCCAGCAGCTTCCAAGTGTCGAGACAGGGAGCCTACGAGCAGTACTTC. It translates to CASSFQVSRQGAYEQYF.

This chain links TRBV29-1 with TRBJ2-7, with D possibly being TRBD2 (6 bases). Deletions cut 6 bases from V and 6 bases from J, with 21 bases between. The CDR3 has 14 amino acids. Germline lookup yields CDR1 SQVTM and CDR2 ANQGSEA. The CDR3 region has the DNA TGCAGCGTGACCCGACGGCGGGGCTTGTGCGAGCAGTACTTC. Protein sequence: CSVTRRRGLCEQYF.

This chain connects TRBV2 to TRBJ1-6; D gene ambiguous. The germline V gene encodes CDR1 SNHLY and CDR2 FYNNEI. The CDR3 consists of 12 residues. Deletions cut 8 bases from V and 5 bases from J, with 7 bases between. DNA of the CDR3: TGTGCCAGCCTGTCAGATAATTCACCCCTCCACTTT. Amino acid sequence: CASLSDNSPLHF.

A remark on this clone: Given the absence of the conserved phenylalanine or tryptophan at the CDR3 end, a read error is likely. The chain combines TRBV5-4 with TRBJ1-6; D gene ambiguous. Germline CDR1 SGHNT, CDR2 YYREEE (reference sequence). The CDR3 contains 17 residues. V dropped 4 bases and J dropped 0 bases, with 14 bases sitting between them. Written as DNA, the CDR3 is TGTGCCAGCAGCCCGGCCCCACAGAGCTCCTATAATTCACCCCTCCACGTT. It specifies CASSPAPQSSYNSPLHV.